This is a list of T cell receptor beta chains from one sample in a study of blood T cells in healthy people across ages. TCRdb fed the 5' RACE reads into MiXCR, producing one record per CDR3 protein. Here the sample spans under 1,000,000 distinct CDR3 sequences, 46% being singletons. The sequencing sample was made of blood. The receptors shown here come from a man older than 75 in good health. Each CDR3 is given with its conserved first and last residue. Fields, in order: CDR3 protein, CDR3 DNA, D gene, V gene, J gene, clone size. A D gene is named only where the DNA matches it firmly. Size values are once, few and many counts, or a class for expanded clones, and some rows have none.

CASMQSYEQYF	TGTGCCAGCATGCAGTCCTACGAGCAGTACTTC	.	TRBV2	TRBJ2-7	.
CASSQEDYRNPPTDTQYF	TGTGCCAGCAGCCAAGAAGATTACAGGAACCCGCCCACAGATACGCAGTATTTT	.	TRBV14	TRBJ2-3	few
CASSLAGDPGETQYF	TGTGCCAGCAGCTTAGCGGGAGATCCGGGAGAGACCCAGTACTTC	.	TRBV11-3	TRBJ2-5	.
CASSQYRVMNEQYF	TGCGCCAGCAGCCAATACAGGGTTATGAACGAGCAGTACTTC	.	TRBV5-1	TRBJ2-7	few
CASSFDGGRRGDTQYF	TGTGCCAGCAGTTTTGACGGCGGGAGGCGGGGAGATACGCAGTATTTT	TRBD2	TRBV12-3/TRBV12-4	TRBJ2-3	.
CASSLAEPSVNTDTQYF	TGTGCCAGCAGCTTGGCCGAGCCTAGCGTTAACACAGATACGCAGTATTTT	.	TRBV5-8	TRBJ2-3	.
CASNRASGRVGDEQFF	TGTGCCAGCAATAGGGCTAGCGGGAGGGTAGGAGATGAGCAGTTCTTC	TRBD2	TRBV11-2	TRBJ2-1	.
CASSLTAGEVEQFF	TGTGCCAGCAGCTTAACAGCGGGAGAAGTTGAGCAGTTCTTC	TRBD2	TRBV7-9	TRBJ2-1	few
CASSQEARGGGYTF	TGTGCCAGCAGCCAAGAGGCTCGTGGCGGAGGCTACACCTTC	.	TRBV3-1	TRBJ1-2	few
CASSLTVTEVGEQFF	TGTGCCAGCAGCTTAACGGTCACAGAGGTCGGTGAGCAGTTCTTC	.	TRBV7-2	TRBJ2-1	many
CASANTVYEQYF	TGTGCCAGCGCCAACACAGTCTACGAGCAGTACTTC	.	TRBV7-9	TRBJ2-7	once
CASSLGAINQPQHF	TGTGCCAGCAGCTTAGGGGCCATCAATCAGCCCCAGCATTTT	.	TRBV7-2	TRBJ1-5	.
CSAKVGQPQHF	TGCAGTGCAAAGGTTGGTCAGCCCCAGCATTTT	.	TRBV20-1	TRBJ1-5	.
CASSPQPHNEQFF	TGTGCCAGTAGTCCCCAACCCCACAATGAGCAGTTCTTC	.	TRBV19	TRBJ2-1	.
CASSRLAAHNEQYF	TGTGCCAGCAGCCGACTAGCTGCCCACAATGAGCAGTACTTC	TRBD2	TRBV3-1	TRBJ2-5	.
CAISDGLGPDTQYF	TGTGCCATCAGTGACGGATTAGGCCCAGATACGCAGTATTTT	.	TRBV10-3	TRBJ2-3	.
CASSQTGYEQYF	TGTGCCAGCAGCCAAACAGGCTACGAGCAGTACTTC	.	TRBV7-2	TRBJ2-7	many
CASSPRVTSGTGGGAGELFF	TGTGCCAGCAGTCCACGAGTGACTAGCGGGACCGGGGGTGGAGCCGGGGAGCTGTTTTTT	TRBD2	TRBV28	TRBJ2-2	.
CASSSKGYEQYF	TGCGCCAGCAGTAGTAAGGGTTACGAGCAGTACTTC	.	TRBV10-2	TRBJ2-7	few
CASSRNHEAFF	TGCGCCAGCAGCCGGAACCATGAAGCTTTCTTT	.	TRBV4-1	TRBJ1-1	.
CSATADYEQYF	TGCAGTGCCACGGCAGATTACGAGCAGTACTTC	.	TRBV20-1	TRBJ2-7	many
CASRFDRGSFYGYTF	TGTGCCAGCAGGTTCGACAGGGGGTCCTTTTATGGCTACACCTTC	TRBD1	TRBV27	TRBJ1-2	once
CASSSDSNRVVGTEQYF	TGTGCCAGCAGCTCTGACTCCAACCGGGTGGTAGGTACCGAGCAGTACTTC	.	TRBV7-3	TRBJ2-7	.
CASSTYRDAETQYF	TGTGCCAGCAGCACTTACCGGGACGCAGAGACCCAGTACTTC	.	TRBV5-6	TRBJ2-5	.
CSARSPTGEETQFF	TGCAGTGCTAGAAGCCCGACAGGGGAAGAGACCCAGTTCTTC	TRBD1	TRBV20-1	TRBJ2-1	.
CSAFRDRGPYNEQFF	TGCAGTGCCTTCCGGGACAGGGGGCCCTACAATGAGCAGTTCTTC	TRBD1	TRBV20-1	TRBJ2-1	.
CASSLLAGNTYNEQFF	TGTGCCAGCAGCTTACTAGCGGGCAACACCTACAATGAGCAGTTCTTC	TRBD2	TRBV7-2	TRBJ2-1	.
CASSVAPGPNYEQYF	TGTGCCAGCAGCGTAGCTCCAGGTCCAAACTACGAGCAGTACTTC	.	TRBV9	TRBJ2-7	.
CASRTSGPHEQYF	TGTGCCAGCAGGACTAGCGGGCCCCACGAGCAGTACTTC	TRBD2	TRBV2	TRBJ2-7	.
CSADQVAGSSYEQYF	TGCAGTGCAGATCAAGTAGCGGGATCCTCCTACGAGCAGTACTTC	TRBD2	TRBV20-1	TRBJ2-7	.
CSASDRGLAGGVGTDTQYF	TGCAGTGCTAGTGATCGGGGACTAGCGGGAGGGGTCGGCACAGATACGCAGTATTTT	TRBD2	TRBV20-1	TRBJ2-3	.
CASSSPPAGGREQYF	TGTGCCAGCAGCTCCCCACCAGCGGGAGGACGCGAGCAGTACTTC	TRBD2	TRBV7-2	TRBJ2-7	.
CASSPVRGRLTEAFF	TGTGCCAGCAGCCCCGTCAGGGGTCGTTTAACTGAAGCTTTCTTT	.	TRBV7-2	TRBJ1-1	.
CASSPGGLDYGYTF	TGTGCCAGCAGCCCGGGGGGCCTTGACTATGGCTACACCTTC	.	TRBV7-9	TRBJ1-2	few
CASSQDARGLQYF	TGCGCCAGCAGCCAAGATGCCAGGGGGCTACAGTACTTC	TRBD1	TRBV4-1	TRBJ2-7	.
CSARITGGVYEQYF	TGCAGTGCTAGAATCACAGGGGGCGTCTACGAGCAGTACTTC	TRBD1	TRBV20-1	TRBJ2-7	.
CASSPPPGLAIHEQFF	TGTGCCAGCAGCCCCCCACCGGGACTAGCCATCCATGAGCAGTTCTTC	TRBD2	TRBV3-1	TRBJ2-1	.
CASSPRGGFGETRYF	TGTGCCAGCAGCCCCCGGGGAGGGTTCGGGGAGACCCGGTACTTC	TRBD2	TRBV3-1	TRBJ2-7	.
CASLTYRGQSSGNTIYF	TGTGCCAGCCTCACCTATAGGGGCCAATCCTCCGGAAACACCATATATTTT	.	TRBV12-3/TRBV12-4	TRBJ1-3	.
CASRSDSPWNEQFF	TGTGCCAGCAGATCGGACTCACCTTGGAATGAGCAGTTCTTC	.	TRBV11-3	TRBJ2-1	few
CASSSLAGGYADTQYF	TGTGCCAGCAGTTCCTTAGCGGGAGGATATGCAGATACGCAGTATTTT	TRBD2	TRBV27	TRBJ2-3	.
CASSQGIARVAKNIQYF	TGTGCCAGCAGCCAAGGGATAGCGAGGGTCGCCAAAAACATTCAGTACTTC	.	TRBV4-2	TRBJ2-4	.
CASSLGVGFEQYF	TGTGCCAGCAGCTTGGGTGTGGGGTTCGAGCAGTACTTC	.	TRBV5-5	TRBJ2-7	few
CASSLSQDTQQYF	TGTGCCAGCAGTCTCAGCCAAGACACTCAGCAGTACTTC	.	TRBV12-3/TRBV12-4	TRBJ2-7	many
CASSSGGGSRDTQYF	TGTGCCAGCAGCTCGGGGGGAGGGAGTAGGGATACGCAGTATTTT	TRBD2	TRBV7-2	TRBJ2-3	few
CASSSTGMNEKLFF	TGTGCCAGCAGTTCGACAGGGATGAATGAAAAACTGTTTTTT	TRBD1	TRBV6-5	TRBJ1-4	.
CASSLDPNGNEQFF	TGCGCCAGCAGCCTGGACCCAAACGGGAATGAGCAGTTCTTC	.	TRBV5-1	TRBJ2-1	few
CSARDRASGRDEQYF	TGCAGTGCTAGAGATCGGGCTAGCGGGAGGGATGAGCAGTACTTC	TRBD2	TRBV20-1	TRBJ2-7	many